Detailed here is one TCR beta chain. These data are taken from a study of blood T cell repertoires in COVID-19. Study-level background: Collection of acute and convalescent COVID-19 samples took place in the United States, Italy and Spain. PBMCs, B-cell-depleted T cells, or T cells provided the cDNA or gDNA that made up the material.

Original data processing: Quantification of nucleated cells was approximated via reference gene primer amplification. TCRdb keeps only in-frame clones here, not all; method: immunoSEQ multiplex PCR. Clone size and V and J calls were adopted from that table, with D and trimming inferred from the DNA. The sample contains some 200,000 clones, about 80% of which appear only once. Trimming cost V 5 bases and J 4 bases; bases outside gene matches: 5. In germline, CDR1 is LNHDA, CDR2 SQIVND (reference sequence). The CDR3 is 15 amino acids. This TCR was recovered from a human donor with acute or convalescent COVID-19. The donor label of this sample is uncertain. J is TRBJ2-2 and V is TRBV19, with 9 bases matching TRBD1. The sequencing input was peripheral blood. The CDR3 spells CASSDGTGLTGELFF. For the CDR3, the DNA is TGTGCCAGTAGTGACGGGACAGGGCTCACCGGGGAGCTGTTTTTT.